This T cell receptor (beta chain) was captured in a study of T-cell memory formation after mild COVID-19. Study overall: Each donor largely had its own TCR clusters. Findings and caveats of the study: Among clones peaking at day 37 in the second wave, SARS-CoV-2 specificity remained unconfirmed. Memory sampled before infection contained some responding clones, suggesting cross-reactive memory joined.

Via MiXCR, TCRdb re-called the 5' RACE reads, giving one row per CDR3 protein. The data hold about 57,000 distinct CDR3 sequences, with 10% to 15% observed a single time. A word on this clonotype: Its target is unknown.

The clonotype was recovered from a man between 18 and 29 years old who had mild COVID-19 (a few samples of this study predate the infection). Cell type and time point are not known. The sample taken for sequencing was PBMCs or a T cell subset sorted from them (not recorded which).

The CDR3, as DNA: TGTGCCACCAGCAGTGTCGGGAGAACAGATACGCAGTATTTT. This translates into CATSSVGRTDTQYF. The gene calls are TRBV15 and TRBJ2-3, with D maybe TRBD2 (6 bases). Germline V gene sequence: CDR1 LNHNV, CDR2 YYDKDF (reference sequence). CDR3 length: 14 amino acids. V lost 3 bases to trimming and J lost 3 bases, with 10 bases between them.